This T cell receptor beta chain appears in the sequencing data of a study of cytomegalovirus exposure and HLA in healthy donors (dated by TCRdb to the late 2010s). General notes on the study: An earlier analysis of about 560 of the donors reported about 260 Gb of sequence data and some 110 million unique TCR beta sequences obtained from about 180 million T cells. Rather than drawing on any new phenotypic data, the later analysis identified candidate immune exposures from TCR beta sequences and the way those sequences occurred across donors. Of the 300 to 450 genotyped donors, 65% to 90% fell in the genetic ancestry cluster associated with self-reported Caucasian donors. To predict cytomegalovirus infection status, the study brought together high-throughput TCR immunosequencing, statistical association of individual TCRs with disease status, and machine learning. An early release that covered several hundred HLA-typed donors contained about 300 gigabases of sequencing data and 80 million or so unique TCR sequences. In a later analysis, previously published TCR beta repertoires from about 640 donors were re-analyzed and high-resolution HLA genotyping was added so that TCR occurrence patterns could be studied. Among about 400 genotyped donors of the cohort, an average of approximately 240,000 unique TCR beta nucleotide sequences was sequenced per donor, of which 15% to 20% were non-productive. Typing coverage differed by locus: A, B, C, DRB1 and DQB1 were typed in about 620-630 donors, DQA1 in approximately 520, DPA1 in 606, and DPB1 in roughly 450. The study was designed to test whether signatures of past pathogen exposure could be identified by cataloging public T cell receptors. Class I and class II HLA loci were covered by the typing at four-digit resolution. Roughly 5 DR-DQ haplotypes were treated as single units for association and clustering because of strong linkage in the cohort. Donor age, sex, ethnicity and CMV serostatus were collected together with the repertoire data. The study profiled the T cell repertoires of 500 to 800 subjects by immunosequencing and related them to cytomegalovirus serostatus. Every discovery cohort repertoire had been produced on one sequencing platform. Along with the roughly 710-subject first cohort, a separate validation cohort of over a hundred different subjects was used. An earlier analysis of some 600 of the donors applied high-throughput TCR beta sequencing to assess whether each TCR beta V gene segment acted as functional or pseudogenic. Genome-wide SNP genotypes for about 65% of the 666 donors were used in a later genetic analysis, which treated that subset as a discovery cohort. What the authors observed across the whole study: Most CMV-associated TCR beta chains appeared to be HLA-restricted in a later analysis, and the HLA associations seemed to be driven largely by CMV exposure. Some IMGT-functional V segments, including TRBV6-2 and TRBV6-3, could not be told apart with the 87-base-pair reads, so those segments were excluded. For the cohort, immune exposure information was limited to CMV serostatus. A total of fewer than 200 TCR beta chains were listed by the study as associated with cytomegalovirus. In an earlier analysis of 500 to 650 of the donors, most TCR beta V segments appeared in productive rearrangements about 90% or about 30% of the time, broadly matching IMGT annotations. A further reported finding was that TCR beta sequences accurately predicted the HLA-A and HLA-B alleles for most subjects in the first cohort. In a later genetic analysis, a missense DCLRE1C variant was associated with V-gene and J-gene trimming of TCR beta chains, and the association was replicated in an independent cohort. Because HLA typing was unavailable for some donors at each locus, only the typed subset was used in association tests. In a later analysis, around 17,000 TCR beta sequences were associated with specific HLA alleles at a false discovery rate of 0.05. Most TCR sequences were seen in very few donors, while some public TCRs were found in many individuals. The sequencing pipeline was judged likely to have produced a cluster of highly shared sequence variants as a technical artifact. It was suggested by the authors that the approach could potentially be generalized to other disease states and immunological phenotypes. A few of the identified cytomegalovirus-associated TCR beta chains were confirmed in vitro to be specific for cytomegalovirus antigens. Because counts were too low, 15 to 20 rarely observed V segments, including chromosome 9 orphons, were excluded from the earlier analysis of fewer than 650 of the donors. In a later analysis, HLA-associated TCR beta chains showed more clonal expansion and lower generation probabilities than non-associated chains that were equally common. In both the original and validation cohorts, the classifier was reported to diagnose cytomegalovirus status with high specificity and sensitivity. The cohort was sequenced for TCR beta chains only, and without alpha or paired-chain data the features that could be detected were limited. When HLA alleles, especially DR and DQ, strongly co-occurred, TCR associations were difficult to assign to individual alleles. In a later analysis, the rate of TCR association differed among HLA loci, with DRB1 alleles having the most associated TCRs and HLA-C alleles having the fewest. In a later analysis, several top co-occurrence clusters were reported to appear linked to parvovirus B19, influenza, CMV and Epstein-Barr virus. According to a later genetic analysis, donors in an Asian-associated ancestry cluster had fewer N-insertions in productive TCRs than the approximately 670-donor mean. Sequencing depth was assumed to be roughly uniform across donors in the presence/absence analyses, though that assumption may not hold. Correlated functional status among segregating V segments might be attributable to linkage disequilibrium, but an unknown experimental factor could not be ruled out.

Library preparation was by the immunoSEQ multiplex PCR assay. For the multiplex PCR, a mixture combining 60 forward primers for TCR Vbeta segments and 13 reverse primers for TCR Jbeta segments was used. Amplification of the CDR3 region of rearranged TCR beta genes was performed with a multiplex PCR assay on genomic DNA. The Illumina HiSeq System was used to sequence the amplified TCR beta libraries as 87-base-pair reads. The original pipeline was this. A later analysis tallied roughly 80 million unique TCR beta chains across the 666 repertoires, and approximately 11 million of those chains were shared by two or more donors. Raw reads were error-corrected and collapsed into unique sequences with a nearest-neighbor algorithm that merged closely related sequences to remove PCR and sequencing errors. V, D and J gene segments were assigned by aligning CDR3 sequences to IMGT reference sequences. Each retained sequence needed at least a six-nucleotide match to both a V gene segment and a J gene segment. Rearrangements were called productive when the CDR3 lacked stop codons and stayed in frame with V and J; all others were non-productive. Following IMGT convention, CDR3 was defined as the stretch from the second conserved V-encoded cysteine to the conserved J-encoded phenylalanine. The earlier analysis of about 500 of the donors excluded sequences that lacked an unambiguous match to a single V gene segment. An earlier analysis of 500 to 700 of the donors classified V segments as functional when productive rearrangements were above 56.7% and as segregating when the standard deviation between donors was above 5%. A statistical classification framework was built for diagnosing cytomegalovirus status from the catalog of TCR beta chain sequences. In a later analysis, V and J genes were assigned by comparing TCR nucleotide sequences against IMGT/GENE-DB human TR gene sequences. In a later analysis, CDR3 sequences and most-parsimonious VDJ recombination scenarios were assigned using the TCRdist pipeline. In a later analysis, each TCR beta chain was defined by its CDR3 amino acid sequence together with its V-gene family, and reads without a unique V-gene family were excluded. As a way to deal with suspected cross-contamination and a sequencing artifact, a later analysis dropped 450 to 600 nucleotide sequences that were highly shared and had low generation probability. In a later analysis, a clonal expansion index for each public chain was calculated from normalized within-repertoire ranks of inferred template counts. Generation probabilities in a later analysis came from a VDJ recombination model fitted to out-of-frame rearrangements, and those results were checked against IGoR. A later analysis scored TCR-TCR, TCR-HLA and TCR-CMV co-occurrence with hypergeometric tests, applying a repertoire-size bias correction to TCR pairs. A later analysis estimated false discovery rates by permuting HLA or CMV assignments 20 times. In a later analysis, co-occurring TCRs were grouped using DBSCAN, and TCRdist sequence similarity was added for clustering within HLA-allele-positive subsets. For co-occurrence clustering, repertoires with fewer than 30,000 or more than 120,000 public chains were excluded, along with roughly 5 repertoires with anomalous nucleotide sharing. TCRdb limited this immuneACCESS table to in-frame rearrangements with V and J called. A share of clones is missing; checked studies link under half to unresolved V genes, and the rest is unexplained. D and trimming come from the DNA, and the V and J calls and clone size come from that table. In this sample the table shows under 200,000 clones, around four fifths of which occur a single time. In total, the top ten clones hold around 3.1% of the sample.

Including cysteine and phenylalanine, the CDR3 has 13 amino acids. The sequence is cut down to CDR3 DNA, 39 bases in frame from base 1. The germline ends are 15 bases apart after V is trimmed by 6 bases and J by 10 bases. The germline V gene encodes CDR1 LNHDA and CDR2 SQIVND (reference sequence). Of note for this clone: The specificity of this receptor is unknown. Base qualities are not at hand, and no much larger clone is one base apart.

The cohort was made up of approximately 700 healthy bone marrow donors. All cohort members were sampled while nominally healthy, although unrecorded immune exposures were likely present. The donor tested CMV seronegative, placing the donor among the 350 or so seronegative members of the cohort. Each donor provided a peripheral blood sample, and peripheral blood mononuclear cells were used for TCR beta sequencing. Genomic DNA extraction from the blood cell samples was performed with the Qiagen DNeasy Blood Extraction Kit. The sequence was collected from a female donor in good health and CMV-seronegative. Sequenced input: PBMCs. The rearranged chain carries TRBV19 and TRBJ1-4; TRBD1 is a weak D gene call, 6 bases matching. The CDR3 protein is CASREGAGAKLFF. The DNA reads TGTGCCAGTAGAGAAGGGGCAGGGGCAAAACTGTTTTTT.